This TCR beta chain appears in the sequencing data of a study of OX40 agonist ivuxolimab in advanced cancers. The method was immunoSEQ multiplex PCR; TCRdb's version includes in-frame clones alone and lacks a portion of them. The sample holds about 79,000 clones; 81% are singletons and the top ten take more than 3.5%. Exclusion of a patient followed from autoimmune disease history or systemic immunosuppression. Peripheral blood came from all dose cohorts at three timepoints. The germline V gene encodes CDR1 SGHTA and CDR2 FQGNSA. V was clipped by 0 bases and J by 3 bases; unmatched bases: 4. The CDR3 runs to 15 residues.

The sample consisted of CD4+ or CD8+ T cells sorted from blood, taken in a trial of the OX40 agonist ivuxolimab. The sequence came from an adult with an advanced solid tumor such as melanoma, head and neck, liver or kidney cancer. The chain has TRBV7-2 and TRBJ2-5, with TRBD1 matching 7 bases. The CDR3 DNA sequence: TGTGCCAGCAGCTTAGCGGCCGGGACAGAAGAGACCCAGTACTTC. Protein: CASSLAAGTEETQYF.